Listed below are T cell receptor beta chains from one sample, sequenced in a study of blood T cell repertoires in COVID-19. Data came from immunoSEQ multiplex PCR; TCRdb stores just in-frame clones and leaves some out. Counted here are around 300,000 clones, approximately 88% occurring once; the ten biggest clones make up around 4%. The sequenced material came from peripheral blood. These receptors came from a woman aged 50 to 65 with active or convalescent COVID-19. The CDR3 runs from the conserved cysteine through the conserved F or W. The order of the fields is J gene, V gene, D gene, clone size, CDR3 protein, CDR3 DNA. A D gene is named only where the DNA matches it firmly. Clone size is not always given. Where it is, it says once, few, many or a class for expanded clones.

TRBJ1-5,TRBV18,.,.,CASSPGRTETNQPQHF,TGTGCCAGCTCACCGGGACGGACAGAGACCAATCAGCCCCAGCATTTT
TRBJ2-3,TRBV12-3/TRBV12-4,.,once,CASRLSFDTQYF,TGTGCCAGCAGACTATCCTTCGATACGCAGTATTTT
TRBJ2-1,TRBV6-1,.,.,CASSERGGSNFLSSYNEQFF,TGTGCCAGCAGTGAAAGGGGGGGTTCCAACTTTTTGAGCTCCTACAATGAGCAGTTCTTC
TRBJ1-5,TRBV6-4,TRBD1,.,CASIGQGGQPQHF,TGTGCCAGCATTGGACAGGGAGGACAGCCCCAGCATTTT
TRBJ1-5,TRBV6-6,TRBD1,.,CASSRIGQGGGNQPQHF,TGTGCCAGCAGCCGAATCGGACAGGGTGGAGGCAATCAGCCCCAGCATTTT
TRBJ2-1,TRBV6-2/TRBV6-3,.,.,CASSGGPPKQFF,TGTGCCAGCAGTGGGGGCCCTCCCAAGCAGTTCTTC
TRBJ2-5,TRBV5-1,.,.,CASSLGRGPYDEETQYF,TGCGCCAGCAGCTTGGGGCGGGGCCCCTATGATGAGGAGACCCAGTACTTC
TRBJ1-2,TRBV20-1,.,.,CSARFEAGYTF,TGCAGTGCTAGATTCGAGGCCGGCTACACCTTC
TRBJ2-1,TRBV5-1,.,.,CASSLEGQPGYNEQFF,TGCGCCAGCAGCTTGGAAGGACAACCCGGGTACAATGAGCAGTTCTTC
TRBJ1-1,TRBV2,.,.,CASSVRTEAFF,TGTGCCAGCAGTGTACGGACTGAAGCTTTCTTT
TRBJ1-6,TRBV7-2,.,few,CASSHDGLAYNSPLHF,TGTGCCAGCAGCCACGACGGACTTGCCTATAATTCACCCCTCCACTTT
TRBJ1-1,TRBV3-1/TRBV3-2,.,.,CASSQEFREDTEAFF,TGTGCCAGCAGCCAGGAGTTTCGCGAGGACACTGAAGCTTTCTTT
TRBJ1-5,TRBV18,TRBD1,.,CASSQTQGAYNQPQHF,TGTGCCAGCTCCCAGACACAGGGGGCATACAATCAGCCCCAGCATTTT
TRBJ2-2,TRBV6-5,TRBD1,.,CASRGQVDTGELFF,TGTGCCAGCAGAGGACAGGTCGACACCGGGGAGCTGTTTTTT
TRBJ1-1,TRBV30,.,.,CAGGENTEAFF,TGTGCCGGCGGTGAGAACACTGAAGCTTTCTTT
TRBJ1-3,TRBV10-3,.,few,CAIRSLPGATSGNTIYF,TGTGCCATCAGGTCATTACCGGGAGCCACCTCTGGAAACACCATATATTTT
TRBJ2-7,TRBV6-1,.,.,CASSEASRVVYEQYF,TGTGCCAGCAGTGAAGCCTCCAGGGTGGTCTACGAGCAGTACTTC
TRBJ2-1,TRBV9,TRBD2,.,CASSVQVGLAGFRGEQFF,TGTGCCAGCAGCGTCCAAGTCGGACTAGCGGGATTTCGGGGCGAGCAGTTCTTC
TRBJ1-6,TRBV7-8,TRBD1,.,CASSLGGQSSYNSPLHF,TGTGCCAGCAGCTTAGGGGGACAGAGCTCCTATAATTCACCCCTCCACTTT
TRBJ2-1,TRBV6-6,TRBD2,.,CASSPNGLAGVGGEQFF,TGTGCCAGCAGTCCGAACGGACTAGCGGGAGTGGGCGGTGAGCAGTTCTTC
TRBJ2-7,TRBV5-1,.,.,CASSLLTASKPYEQYF,TGCGCCAGCAGTCTACTAACGGCGTCCAAACCCTACGAGCAGTACTTC
TRBJ2-1,TRBV6-2/TRBV6-3,.,once,CASSYEEAYYNEQFF,TGTGCCAGCAGTTACGAGGAGGCCTACTACAATGAGCAGTTCTTC
TRBJ2-7,TRBV10-3,TRBD1,.,CAIQGAAYEQYF,TGTGCCATTCAGGGGGCTGCCTACGAGCAGTACTTC
TRBJ1-1,TRBV11-3,.,.,CASSLNGGGTEAFF,TGTGCCAGCAGCTTAAATGGGGGGGGCACTGAAGCTTTCTTT
TRBJ1-2,TRBV28,TRBD1,.,CASSQPDRGYGYTF,TGTGCCAGCAGCCAACCAGACAGGGGCTACGGCTACACCTTC
TRBJ2-7,TRBV3-1/TRBV3-2,.,.,CASSQDDFYEQYF,TGTGCCAGCAGCCAAGACGACTTCTACGAGCAGTACTTC
TRBJ1-2,TRBV3-1/TRBV3-2,.,few,CASSQAAGYYGYTF,TGTGCCAGCAGCCAAGCCGCAGGGTACTATGGCTACACCTTC
TRBJ1-1,TRBV6-2/TRBV6-3,.,.,CASSLTPQRGLRRTEAFF,TGTGCCAGCAGTCTAACACCCCAGAGAGGGCTTAGGAGGACTGAAGCTTTCTTT